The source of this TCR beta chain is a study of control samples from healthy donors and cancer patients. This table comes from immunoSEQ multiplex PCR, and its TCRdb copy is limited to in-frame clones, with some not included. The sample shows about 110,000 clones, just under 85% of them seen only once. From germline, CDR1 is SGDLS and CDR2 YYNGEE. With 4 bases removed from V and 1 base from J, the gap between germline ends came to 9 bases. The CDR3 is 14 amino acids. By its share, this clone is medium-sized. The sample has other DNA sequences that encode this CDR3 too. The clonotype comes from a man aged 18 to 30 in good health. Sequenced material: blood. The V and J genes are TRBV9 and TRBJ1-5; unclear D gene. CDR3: CASSRGASNQPQHF. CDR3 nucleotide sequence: TGTGCCAGCAGCAGAGGCGCGAGCAATCAGCCCCAGCATTTT.